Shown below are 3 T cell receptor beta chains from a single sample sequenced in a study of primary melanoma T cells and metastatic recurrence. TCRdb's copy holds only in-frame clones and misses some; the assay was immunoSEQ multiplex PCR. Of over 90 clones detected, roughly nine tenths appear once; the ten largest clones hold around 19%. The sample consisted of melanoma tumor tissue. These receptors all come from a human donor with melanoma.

CDR3 loop: CASRRTGEYGYTF. Written as DNA, the CDR3 is TGTGCCAGCAGAAGGACAGGAGAATATGGCTACACCTTC. V gene TRBV6-8 combines with J gene TRBJ1-2; TRBD1 matches 7 bases. There are 13 residues in the CDR3. V dropped 6 bases and J dropped 5; count of bases not matched to a gene: 6. Germline CDR1 and CDR2: MNHGY and SAAAGT.

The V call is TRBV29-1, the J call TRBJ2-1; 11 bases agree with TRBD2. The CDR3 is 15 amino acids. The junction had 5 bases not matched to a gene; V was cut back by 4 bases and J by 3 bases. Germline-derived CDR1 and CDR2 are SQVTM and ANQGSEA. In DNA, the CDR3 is TGCAGCGTTGCCCCACTAGCGGGGGTCTACAATGAGCAGTTCTTC. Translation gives CSVAPLAGVYNEQFF.

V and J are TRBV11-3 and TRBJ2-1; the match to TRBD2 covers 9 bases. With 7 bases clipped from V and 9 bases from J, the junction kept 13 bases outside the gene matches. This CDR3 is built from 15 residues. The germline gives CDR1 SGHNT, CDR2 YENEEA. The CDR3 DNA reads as TGTGCCAGCACTAAAAGTAGCGGGAGTTCTCGTGAGCAGTTCTTC. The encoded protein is CASTKSSGSSREQFF.